This T cell receptor (beta chain) was documented in a study of control samples from healthy donors and cancer patients. This clone was found once. The CDR3 sequence is 13 residues long. CDR1 and CDR2 from the germline V gene are MNHEY and SVGAGI. Trimming pared 0 bases from V and 2 bases from J, leaving 4 bases between. Using immunoSEQ multiplex PCR, the repertoire was profiled, and TCRdb retains in-frame clones only, with some absent. The table records 100,000 or so clones, around 89% of them present only once. V gene TRBV6-5 combines with J gene TRBJ1-2; D remains ambiguous. Sequencing input: blood. The sequence came from a man aged 25 to 45 in good health. The CDR3 region is CASSYSANYGYTF. CDR3 DNA sequence: TGTGCCAGCAGTTACTCGGCCAACTATGGCTACACCTTC.